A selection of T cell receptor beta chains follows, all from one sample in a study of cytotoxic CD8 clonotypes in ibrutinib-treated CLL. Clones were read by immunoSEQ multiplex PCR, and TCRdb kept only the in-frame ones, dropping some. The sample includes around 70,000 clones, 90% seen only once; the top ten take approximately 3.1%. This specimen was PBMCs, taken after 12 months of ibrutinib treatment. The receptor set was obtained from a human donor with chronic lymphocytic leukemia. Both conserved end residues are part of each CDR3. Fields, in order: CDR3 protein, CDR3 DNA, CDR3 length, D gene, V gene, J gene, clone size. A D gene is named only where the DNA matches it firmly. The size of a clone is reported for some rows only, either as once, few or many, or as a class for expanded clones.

CDR3aa: CSARLGSGYTF; CDR3nt: TGCAGTGCTAGATTAGGGAGTGGCTACACCTTC; len: 11; d_gene: -; v_gene: TRBV20-1; j_gene: TRBJ1-2; abundance: once
CDR3aa: CASSYSSGNTIYF; CDR3nt: TGTGCCAGCAGTTACAGCTCTGGAAACACCATATATTTT; len: 13; d_gene: -; v_gene: TRBV6-5; j_gene: TRBJ1-3; abundance: -
CDR3aa: CASPLPGAGNEQFF; CDR3nt: TGTGCCAGCCCCCTTCCGGGGGCTGGGAATGAGCAGTTCTTC; len: 14; d_gene: -; v_gene: TRBV6-1; j_gene: TRBJ2-1; abundance: -
CDR3aa: CASSLEGPLTDTQYF; CDR3nt: TGCGCCAGCAGCTTGGAAGGCCCCCTCACAGATACGCAGTATTTT; len: 15; d_gene: -; v_gene: TRBV5-1; j_gene: TRBJ2-3; abundance: -
CDR3aa: CASSLPLSGTGSYGYTF; CDR3nt: TGTGCCAGCAGCTTACCACTATCCGGGACAGGGTCATATGGCTACACCTTC; len: 17; d_gene: TRBD1; v_gene: TRBV5-8; j_gene: TRBJ1-2; abundance: -
CDR3aa: CASSPTPTGNEQYF; CDR3nt: TGTGCCAGCTCACCCACACCAACAGGGAACGAGCAGTACTTC; len: 14; d_gene: -; v_gene: TRBV18; j_gene: TRBJ2-7; abundance: -
CDR3aa: CASSRGLALNTGELFF; CDR3nt: TGTGCCAGCAGCAGGGGGCTAGCGTTGAACACCGGGGAGCTGTTTTTT; len: 16; d_gene: -; v_gene: TRBV11-3; j_gene: TRBJ2-2; abundance: -
CDR3aa: CASRRRTGGPWGEQFF; CDR3nt: TGTGCCAGCAGACGGAGGACGGGAGGGCCTTGGGGTGAGCAGTTCTTC; len: 16; d_gene: TRBD2; v_gene: TRBV11-3; j_gene: TRBJ2-1; abundance: -
CDR3aa: CASSPRESGPGTQYF; CDR3nt: TGTGCCAGTAGTCCCCGGGAGTCAGGGCCAGGGACCCAGTACTTC; len: 15; d_gene: -; v_gene: TRBV19; j_gene: TRBJ2-5; abundance: -
CDR3aa: CASTRGEEHSYEQYF; CDR3nt: TGTGCCAGCACAAGAGGGGAGGAACACTCCTACGAGCAGTACTTC; len: 15; d_gene: -; v_gene: TRBV28; j_gene: TRBJ2-7; abundance: -
CDR3aa: CASSLEEGVSFYGYTF; CDR3nt: TGTGCCAGCAGCTTAGAAGAGGGGGTGAGTTTCTATGGCTACACCTTC; len: 16; d_gene: -; v_gene: TRBV7-9; j_gene: TRBJ1-2; abundance: -
CDR3aa: CASSTTTGVMNTEAFF; CDR3nt: TGTGCCAGCAGCACGACCACAGGGGTAATGAACACTGAAGCTTTCTTT; len: 16; d_gene: TRBD1; v_gene: TRBV5-6; j_gene: TRBJ1-1; abundance: -
CDR3aa: CASRPDHIEGRFAYEQYF; CDR3nt: TGCGCCAGCAGGCCGGATCATATTGAGGGGAGGTTCGCCTACGAGCAGTACTTC; len: 18; d_gene: -; v_gene: TRBV5-1; j_gene: TRBJ2-7; abundance: -
CDR3aa: CASSPRQARRTEAFF; CDR3nt: TGTGCCAGCAGCCCCCGACAGGCTCGGAGGACTGAAGCTTTCTTT; len: 15; d_gene: -; v_gene: TRBV7-3; j_gene: TRBJ1-1; abundance: -
CDR3aa: CASSVQSETQYF; CDR3nt: TGTGCCAGTAGTGTACAGAGCGAGACCCAGTACTTC; len: 12; d_gene: -; v_gene: TRBV19; j_gene: TRBJ2-5; abundance: -
CDR3aa: CASTNWDRGLVNEQFF; CDR3nt: TGCGCCAGCACGAATTGGGACAGGGGGCTAGTCAATGAGCAGTTCTTC; len: 16; d_gene: TRBD1; v_gene: TRBV10-1; j_gene: TRBJ2-1; abundance: -
CDR3aa: CASSFLSGREETQYF; CDR3nt: TGTGCCAGCAGCTTCTTGAGCGGGAGGGAGGAGACCCAGTACTTC; len: 15; d_gene: TRBD2; v_gene: TRBV7-7; j_gene: TRBJ2-5; abundance: -
CDR3aa: CASSWGQTYGYTF; CDR3nt: TGCGCCAGCAGCTGGGGACAGACCTATGGCTACACCTTC; len: 13; d_gene: TRBD1; v_gene: TRBV5-1; j_gene: TRBJ1-2; abundance: -
CDR3aa: CASSESGRDEQYF; CDR3nt: TGCGCCAGCAGTGAGTCTGGAAGGGACGAGCAGTACTTC; len: 13; d_gene: -; v_gene: TRBV10-1; j_gene: TRBJ2-7; abundance: -
CDR3aa: CSATRDGLYGYTF; CDR3nt: TGCAGCGCCACACGGGACGGCCTCTATGGCTACACCTTC; len: 13; d_gene: -; v_gene: TRBV29-1; j_gene: TRBJ1-2; abundance: -
CDR3aa: CASSSRQGPTGEQYF; CDR3nt: TGTGCCAGCAGCTCACGACAGGGGCCAACTGGGGAGCAGTACTTC; len: 15; d_gene: TRBD1; v_gene: TRBV9; j_gene: TRBJ2-7; abundance: -
CDR3aa: CASSLFADLQETQYF; CDR3nt: TGTGCCAGCAGTTTATTTGCGGATTTGCAAGAGACCCAGTACTTC; len: 15; d_gene: -; v_gene: TRBV28; j_gene: TRBJ2-5; abundance: -
CDR3aa: CAWSVGVAGGRNEQFF; CDR3nt: TGTGCCTGGAGTGTGGGGGTAGCGGGAGGGAGGAATGAGCAGTTCTTC; len: 16; d_gene: TRBD2; v_gene: TRBV30; j_gene: TRBJ2-1; abundance: -
CDR3aa: CASSLGQGASQPQHF; CDR3nt: TGTGCCAGCAGTCTAGGACAGGGGGCTAGTCAGCCCCAGCATTTT; len: 15; d_gene: TRBD1; v_gene: TRBV6-6; j_gene: TRBJ1-5; abundance: -
CDR3aa: CASSYSRLQETQYF; CDR3nt: TGTGCCAGCAGTTACTCGCGTCTCCAAGAGACCCAGTACTTC; len: 14; d_gene: -; v_gene: TRBV6-5; j_gene: TRBJ2-5; abundance: -
CDR3aa: CAISDVSASSYNEQFF; CDR3nt: TGTGCCATCAGTGACGTGAGCGCCAGCTCCTACAATGAGCAGTTCTTC; len: 16; d_gene: -; v_gene: TRBV10-3; j_gene: TRBJ2-1; abundance: -
CDR3aa: CASPISGCCRDNKYEQYF; CDR3nt: TGTGCCAGCCCGATTTCCGGCTGCTGCCGGGACAACAAGTACGAGCAGTACTTC; len: 18; d_gene: -; v_gene: TRBV28; j_gene: TRBJ2-7; abundance: -
CDR3aa: CASSVGHDNEQFF; CDR3nt: TGTGCCAGCAGCGTAGGACACGACAATGAGCAGTTCTTC; len: 13; d_gene: -; v_gene: TRBV9; j_gene: TRBJ2-1; abundance: -
CDR3aa: CASSSGQSGLGETQYF; CDR3nt: TGTGCCAGCAGCAGTGGACAGTCAGGTCTAGGAGAGACCCAGTACTTC; len: 16; d_gene: -; v_gene: TRBV21-1; j_gene: TRBJ2-5; abundance: -
CDR3aa: CASREKLGSNQPQHF; CDR3nt: TGTGCCAGCAGGGAAAAGCTTGGTAGCAATCAGCCCCAGCATTTT; len: 15; d_gene: -; v_gene: TRBV28; j_gene: TRBJ1-5; abundance: -
CDR3aa: CAIKEGQHYEQYF; CDR3nt: TGTGCCATCAAAGAGGGACAGCACTACGAGCAGTACTTC; len: 13; d_gene: TRBD1; v_gene: TRBV10-3; j_gene: TRBJ2-7; abundance: -
CDR3aa: CASSYFREKNTEAFF; CDR3nt: TGTGCCAGCTCATATTTTCGGGAAAAAAACACTGAAGCTTTCTTT; len: 15; d_gene: -; v_gene: TRBV18; j_gene: TRBJ1-1; abundance: -
CDR3aa: CASSLAGEQFF; CDR3nt: TGTGCCAGCAGCTTAGCGGGAGAGCAGTTCTTC; len: 11; d_gene: -; v_gene: TRBV11-2; j_gene: TRBJ2-1; abundance: -
CDR3aa: CASSAARDLRPYEQYF; CDR3nt: TGCGCCAGCAGCGCCGCCCGGGACTTAAGACCCTACGAGCAGTACTTC; len: 16; d_gene: -; v_gene: TRBV5-1; j_gene: TRBJ2-7; abundance: -
CDR3aa: CAWRESNYEQYF; CDR3nt: TGTGCCTGGAGAGAATCCAACTACGAGCAGTACTTC; len: 12; d_gene: -; v_gene: TRBV30; j_gene: TRBJ2-7; abundance: -
CDR3aa: CASGHPQGNEKLFF; CDR3nt: TGTGCCAGCGGTCACCCCCAGGGGAATGAAAAACTGTTTTTT; len: 14; d_gene: -; v_gene: TRBV27; j_gene: TRBJ1-4; abundance: -
CDR3aa: CASSFQGGGTDTQYF; CDR3nt: TGTGCCAGCAGCTTTCAGGGAGGAGGCACAGATACGCAGTATTTT; len: 15; d_gene: -; v_gene: TRBV13; j_gene: TRBJ2-3; abundance: -
CDR3aa: CASTRQSSYEQYF; CDR3nt: TGTGCCAGCACCCGACAGAGCTCCTACGAGCAGTACTTC; len: 13; d_gene: -; v_gene: TRBV7-9; j_gene: TRBJ2-7; abundance: -
CDR3aa: CASSMRQGGSKLFF; CDR3nt: TGTGCCAGTAGTATGAGACAGGGTGGTAGCAAACTGTTTTTT; len: 14; d_gene: TRBD1; v_gene: TRBV19; j_gene: TRBJ1-4; abundance: -
CDR3aa: CSVWEGTNYGYTF; CDR3nt: TGCAGCGTGTGGGAAGGGACTAACTATGGCTACACCTTC; len: 13; d_gene: -; v_gene: TRBV29-1; j_gene: TRBJ1-2; abundance: -
CDR3aa: CASSVERNSYEQYF; CDR3nt: TGTGCCAGCAGCGTAGAGCGGAACTCCTACGAGCAGTACTTC; len: 14; d_gene: -; v_gene: TRBV9; j_gene: TRBJ2-7; abundance: -
CDR3aa: CASSVTHHSRIDEQYF; CDR3nt: TGTGCCAGCAGCGTAACACACCACTCGAGGATCGACGAGCAGTACTTC; len: 16; d_gene: -; v_gene: TRBV9; j_gene: TRBJ2-7; abundance: -
CDR3aa: CASSLREMGLPLFHEQYF; CDR3nt: TGTGCCAGCAGCTTAAGGGAAATGGGACTACCTCTTTTCCACGAGCAGTACTTC; len: 18; d_gene: TRBD2; v_gene: TRBV7-6; j_gene: TRBJ2-7; abundance: -
CDR3aa: CASSPQTGGQPQHF; CDR3nt: TGTGCCAGCAGCCCTCAGACAGGGGGTCAGCCCCAGCATTTT; len: 14; d_gene: TRBD1; v_gene: TRBV7-8; j_gene: TRBJ1-5; abundance: -
CDR3aa: CASRSEGANVLTF; CDR3nt: TGTGCCAGCAGGTCGGAGGGGGCCAACGTCCTGACTTTC; len: 13; d_gene: -; v_gene: TRBV2; j_gene: TRBJ2-6; abundance: -
CDR3aa: CASSLSLAGALDEQYF; CDR3nt: TGTGCCAGCAGCTTATCGCTAGCGGGAGCTCTCGACGAGCAGTACTTC; len: 16; d_gene: TRBD2; v_gene: TRBV7-2; j_gene: TRBJ2-7; abundance: -
CDR3aa: CASSPSSRDSYGYTF; CDR3nt: TGTGCCAGCAGTCCTTCCTCCAGGGACTCTTATGGCTACACCTTC; len: 15; d_gene: -; v_gene: TRBV28; j_gene: TRBJ1-2; abundance: -
CDR3aa: CASIPRGSQPQHF; CDR3nt: TGTGCCAGCATCCCGAGGGGTTCTCAGCCCCAGCATTTT; len: 13; d_gene: -; v_gene: TRBV5-8; j_gene: TRBJ1-5; abundance: -
CDR3aa: CASREGRGLMNTEAFF; CDR3nt: TGTGCCAGCAGAGAGGGCAGGGGGCTCATGAACACTGAAGCTTTCTTT; len: 16; d_gene: TRBD1; v_gene: TRBV5-8; j_gene: TRBJ1-1; abundance: once
CDR3aa: CASSLGGASNQPQHF; CDR3nt: TGTGCCAGCAGTTTGGGAGGGGCGAGCAATCAGCCCCAGCATTTT; len: 15; d_gene: -; v_gene: TRBV27; j_gene: TRBJ1-5; abundance: few
CDR3aa: CASSQSSRVSDEQYF; CDR3nt: TGCGCCAGCAGCCAAAGCTCCCGTGTCTCCGACGAGCAGTACTTC; len: 15; d_gene: -; v_gene: TRBV4-1; j_gene: TRBJ2-7; abundance: -
CDR3aa: CAIRGQGQGPYEQYF; CDR3nt: TGTGCCATCAGGGGGCAGGGACAGGGACCCTACGAGCAGTACTTC; len: 15; d_gene: TRBD1; v_gene: TRBV10-3; j_gene: TRBJ2-7; abundance: -
CDR3aa: CASSPLQGRVTEAFF; CDR3nt: TGTGCCAGCAGCCCTTTACAGGGAAGAGTTACTGAAGCTTTCTTT; len: 15; d_gene: -; v_gene: TRBV14; j_gene: TRBJ1-1; abundance: -
CDR3aa: CASSGSGRGYSNQPQHF; CDR3nt: TGTGCCAGCAGTGGGTCGGGCCGGGGATATAGCAATCAGCCCCAGCATTTT; len: 17; d_gene: -; v_gene: TRBV2; j_gene: TRBJ1-5; abundance: -